Presented here are 10 T cell receptor beta chains from one specimen sequenced in a study of beta chain features in type 1 diabetes. Expressed TCRB transcripts got sequenced, as all isolated RNA was reverse transcribed. Only in-frame clones appear in the TCRdb table, and some are missing; sequencing was by immunoSEQ multiplex PCR. The sample comprises about 220,000 clones, approximately 10% of which are singletons, and approximately 1.3% rests with the top ten. The specimen sequenced was central memory CD4+ T cells from blood. These TCRs come from a man between 18 and 29 years old in good health.

The table lists this clone with many counts. The sample has other DNA sequences that encode this CDR3 too. The chain combines TRBV15 with TRBJ2-3, with unresolved D. Germline lookup yields CDR1 LNHNV and CDR2 YYDKDF (reference sequence). The CDR3 runs 12 residues. The V gene lost 3 bases and the J gene lost 2 bases, with 3 bases spanning the gap. The CDR3 sequence: CATSRSTDTQYF. CDR3 nucleotides: TGTGCCACCAGCAGGTCCACAGATACGCAGTATTTT. Full variable domain (missing parts from reference TRBV15 and TRBJ2-3): DAMVIQNPRYQVTQFGKPVTLSCSQTLNHNVMYWYQQKSSQAPKLLFHYYDKDFNNEADTPDNFQSRRPNTSFCFLDIRSPGLGDTAMYLCATSRSTDTQYFGPGTRLTVL.

This sequence joins TRBV18 and TRBJ1-5, with TRBD1 matching 9 bases. V dropped 4 bases and J dropped 0; count of bases not matched to a gene: 4. The CDR3 runs 16 residues. CDR1 and CDR2 from the germline V gene are KGHSH and LQKENI. CDR3 sequence (DNA): TGTGCCAGCTCACACGGACAGGGGCTTAGCAATCAGCCCCAGCATTTT. Translating gives CASSHGQGLSNQPQHF.

This rearrangement joins TRBV4-2 to TRBJ2-1; 14 positions match TRBD2. The junction had 5 bases not matched to a gene; V was cut back by 4 bases and J by 6 bases. The CDR3 is 16 amino acids. The germline CDR1 and CDR2 sequences are LGHNA and YNFKEQ. In DNA form, the CDR3 reads TGTGCCAGCAGCCGGACTAGCGGGAGGACCCTCAATGAGCAGTTCTTC. Protein sequence: CASSRTSGRTLNEQFF.

This clone was seen at least ten times. The V gene is TRBV7-2, the J gene TRBJ2-7; TRBD2 agrees at 8 bases. CDR1 and CDR2 from the germline V gene are SGHTA and FQGNSA. CDR3 length equals 14 residues. Trimming removed 4 bases from V and 3 bases from J; junction bases left unmatched: 5. CDR3 in amino acids: CASSYGRGHYEQYF. CDR3 sequence (DNA): TGTGCCAGCAGCTACGGGAGGGGCCACTACGAGCAGTACTTC.

The CDR3, as DNA: TGTGCCAGCAGTGCGGATCAAAGCGGGAGAAGATCCAATGAGCAGTTCTTC. Its protein product is CASSADQSGRRSNEQFF. The rearrangement links TRBV25-1 to TRBJ2-1; 8 bases fit TRBD2. V was pared by 4 bases and J by 6 bases, with 14 bases of the junction left unmatched. CDR3 length equals 17 residues. Germline CDR1 reads MGHDK; CDR2 reads SYGVNS.

This clone showed up many times. The chain employs TRBV27 and TRBJ2-7; D might be TRBD1 (6 bases). CDR1 is MNHEY, CDR2 SMNVEV, per germline (reference sequence). Trimming pared 5 bases from V and 5 bases from J, leaving 16 bases between. CDR3 length: 14 residues. CDR3 amino acids: CASSKTDRVHEQYF. The CDR3 DNA reads as TGTGCCAGCAGTAAAACGGACAGAGTCCACGAGCAGTACTTC.

This clone was observed a handful of times. The genes are TRBV5-6 and TRBJ2-1; maybe TRBD2 (5 bases). CDR1 SGHDT and CDR2 YYEEEE come from the germline V gene. The CDR3 consists of 16 residues. V shed 4 bases and J shed 2 bases, with 16 bases lying between them. CDR3 bases: TGTGCCAGCAGCACCTACTCGACGGGAACCTACAATGAGCAGTTCTTC. This gives the protein CASSTYSTGTYNEQFF.

J is TRBJ2-6 and V is TRBV27; no definite D call. The V end lost 11 bases, the J end lost 0 bases, and 20 bases lay between the germline ends. From germline, CDR1 is MNHEY and CDR2 SMNVEV (reference sequence). The CDR3 totals 17 residues. The CDR3 DNA is TGTGCCTGCACAAGGGTGTGGAGACCCTCTGGGGCCAACGTCCTGACTTTC. This gives the protein CACTRVWRPSGANVLTF.

This clone was observed a few times. V is TRBV30 and J is TRBJ1-5; D uncertain. The CDR3 contains 14 residues. Germline values: CDR1 GTSNPN, CDR2 SVGIG (reference sequence). Deletions cut 0 bases from V and 0 bases from J, with 6 bases between. CDR3 sequence (DNA): TGTGCCTGGAGTGTAAAGGGTAGCAATCAGCCCCAGCATTTT. This encodes CAWSVKGSNQPQHF.

The chain joins TRBV5-1 to TRBJ1-2; D is uncertain. The germline CDR1 and CDR2 sequences are SGHRS and YFSETQ. CDR3 size: 13 residues. Trimming took 2 bases from V and 2 from J, leaving 7 bases between them. CDR3 bases: TGCGCCAGCAGCTTCGACGGGAACTATGGCTACACCTTC. The encoded protein is CASSFDGNYGYTF.